These 29 T cell receptor beta chains were sequenced from one sample in a study of blood T cell repertoires in COVID-19. The data were produced by immunoSEQ multiplex PCR, yet TCRdb's version contains in-frame clones alone and is incomplete. Of some 530,000 clones in the sample, around 85% are singletons; the top ten hold 3.2%. Sample: peripheral blood. The receptors come from a human donor in a cohort sampled during active COVID-19.

The chain carries TRBV3-1 (or the pseudogene TRBV3-2) and TRBJ2-3; D remains ambiguous. V dropped 3 bases and J dropped 8 bases, with 6 bases sitting between them. The CDR3 length is 11 residues. Germline V gives CDR1 LGHDT, CDR2 YNNKEL (reference sequence). The CDR3 DNA sequence: TGTGCCAGCAGCCAGTACGGTACGCAGTATTTT. Translation gives CASSQYGTQYF.

This chain links TRBV28 with TRBJ2-7, with D possibly being TRBD1 (6 bases). The germline CDR1 and CDR2 sequences are MDHEN and SYDVKM. The CDR3 runs to 14 residues. V was trimmed by 6 bases and J by 2 bases, leaving 14 bases between them. The CDR3 here is CASRLQGSPYEQYF. Written as DNA, the CDR3 is TGTGCCAGCAGACTACAGGGCTCCCCCTACGAGCAGTACTTC.

The rearrangement uses TRBV20-1 and TRBJ1-3, with D possibly matching TRBD1 (5 bases). The ends were cut back, 3 bases at V and 2 bases at J, with 14 bases in the middle. CDR3 length: 15 amino acids. Germline V gives CDR1 DFQATT, CDR2 SNEGSKA (reference sequence). This CDR3 reads CSASFQGTAGNTIYF. CDR3 in DNA: TGCAGTGCTAGTTTCCAGGGAACGGCTGGAAACACCATATATTTT.

This clone was observed a few times. The chain couples TRBV13 to TRBJ1-3; D is perhaps TRBD1 (5 bases). The germline V and J ends were trimmed by 3 bases and 2 bases, with 8 bases remaining between them. The CDR3 spans 14 residues. Germline CDR1 PRHDT, CDR2 FYEKMQ (reference sequence). The CDR3 reads CASSFQGPGNTIYF. In nucleotides, the CDR3 is TGTGCCAGCAGCTTCCAGGGCCCTGGAAACACCATATATTTT.

To note about this clone: Other DNA sequences in the sample encode the same CDR3. The chain couples TRBV5-1 to TRBJ1-1; D possibly corresponds to TRBD1 (5 bases). Trimming took 3 bases from V and 5 from J, leaving 14 bases between them. Per the germline V gene, CDR1 is SGHRS and CDR2 is YFSETQ. The CDR3 extends over 14 amino acids. This chain's CDR3 is CASSSEQGRTEAFF. CDR3 DNA sequence: TGCGCCAGCAGCTCGGAGCAGGGTAGAACTGAAGCTTTCTTT.

This chain joins TRBV19 and TRBJ1-1, with D maybe TRBD1 (6 bases). Trimming took 4 bases from V and 4 from J, leaving 13 bases between them. Germline V lookup: CDR1 LNHDA, CDR2 SQIVND (reference sequence). The CDR3 consists of 14 residues. The CDR3 region is CASSKGDGSTEAFF. CDR3 sequence (DNA): TGTGCCAGTAGTAAGGGGGATGGGAGCACTGAAGCTTTCTTT.

This clone was counted a single time. The J gene is TRBJ2-7, the V gene TRBV5-6; TRBD1 might be the D (5 bases). V lost 2 bases, J lost 5 bases, and 14 bases lay in between. The germline V gene has CDR1 SGHDT and CDR2 YYEEEE. The CDR3 contains 14 residues. CDR3 sequence (DNA): TGTGCCAGCAGCTTCCAGGGTTTCGGAGACGAGCAGTACTTC. It yields the protein CASSFQGFGDEQYF.

The chain joins TRBV29-1 to TRBJ1-2; D unclear. The CDR3 sequence is 14 residues long. Germline values: CDR1 SQVTM, CDR2 ANQGSEA. V lost 4 bases to trimming and J lost 5 bases, with 17 bases between them. The CDR3 is CSVGEGPTRYGYTF. The CDR3 coding sequence is TGCAGCGTTGGCGAGGGTCCTACTCGGTATGGCTACACCTTC.

V is TRBV18 and J is TRBJ1-5; perhaps TRBD1 as D (6 bases). With 3 bases removed from V and 6 bases from J, the gap between germline ends came to 24 bases. There are 18 residues in the CDR3. Germline V gene sequence: CDR1 KGHSH, CDR2 LQKENI. CDR3 nucleotide sequence: TGTGCCAGCTCACCGGGAGGGGGTTCTGGCCTAGCTGGTCAGCCCCAGCATTTT. Its protein product is CASSPGGGSGLAGQPQHF.

A few counts support this clone. The chain is built from TRBV5-6 and TRBJ1-2; unclear D gene. Germline V gene lookup returns CDR1 SGHDT and CDR2 YYEEEE. The CDR3 consists of 13 residues. V dropped 3 bases and J dropped 8 bases, with 14 bases sitting between them. CDR3 DNA: TGTGCCAGCAGCTCCTCGCCAAGAGGCGGCTACACCTTC. Translating it yields CASSSSPRGGYTF.

The gene calls are TRBV7-9 and TRBJ2-7; the D gene is possibly TRBD2 (5 bases). Trimming took 5 bases from V and 3 from J, leaving 26 bases between them. Germline-derived CDR1 and CDR2 are SEHNR and FQNEAQ (reference sequence). This CDR3 has 18 amino acids. The DNA for the CDR3 is TGTGCCAGCAGCCGTAAAGATTCCATAGCGCCTCAGCGCTACGAGCAGTACTTC. Its translation: CASSRKDSIAPQRYEQYF.

The CDR3 DNA is TGTGCCAGTAGTATGTTACAGGTGAATGAAAAACTGTTTTTT. Protein product: CASSMLQVNEKLFF. This chain links TRBV19 with TRBJ1-4; D is perhaps TRBD1 (5 bases). The CDR3 sequence is 14 residues long. Germline V lookup: CDR1 LNHDA, CDR2 SQIVND (reference sequence). Trimming stripped 3 bases from V and 5 bases from J, with 10 bases between.

The J gene is TRBJ1-2, the V gene TRBV4-2; possible D gene TRBD1, 5 bases. Germline loops: CDR1 LGHNA, CDR2 YNFKEQ. This CDR3 is built from 15 residues. Trimming removed 1 base at V and 2 bases at J, with 11 bases between. CDR3 amino acids: CASSQGGGSNYGYTF. CDR3 in DNA: TGTGCCAGCAGCCAAGGGGGGGGAAGCAACTATGGCTACACCTTC.

This chain connects TRBV25-1 to TRBJ1-3; possibly TRBD1 for D (5 bases). The CDR3 totals 15 residues. The ends were cut back, 0 bases at V and 7 bases at J, with 13 bases in the middle. CDR1 is MGHDK and CDR2 is SYGVNS in the germline V gene. The CDR3 nucleotides read TGTGCCAGCAGTGAATATGGGCAGGGTGGGAACACCATATATTTT. It translates to CASSEYGQGGNTIYF.

The gene calls are TRBV19 and TRBJ1-2, with D maybe TRBD1 (5 bases). Trimming removed 9 bases from V and 10 bases from J, with 21 bases in between. Germline V gene lookup returns CDR1 LNHDA and CDR2 SQIVND (reference sequence). The CDR3 is made up of 13 amino acids. For the CDR3, the DNA is TGTGCCAGGGGAGTGGGGAGGGGAGATTACTACACCTTC. This translates into CARGVGRGDYYTF.

The chain combines TRBV7-9 with TRBJ1-2; D ambiguous. This CDR3 region has 13 residues. From germline, CDR1 is SEHNR and CDR2 FQNEAQ (reference sequence). Trimming stripped 5 bases from V and 1 base from J, with 8 bases between. The CDR3 region has the DNA TGTGCCAGCAGCGGCCAAGATAACTATGGCTACACCTTC. Protein product: CASSGQDNYGYTF.

The chain recombines TRBV24-1 with TRBJ2-1; 13 nucleotides align to TRBD2. CDR1 and CDR2 (germline): KGHDR, SFDVKD. V trimming: 5 bases; J trimming: 9 bases; junction bases outside the gene matches: 9. There are 16 residues in the CDR3. The CDR3 here is CATSAPGLAGSSEQFF. The CDR3 DNA is TGTGCCACCAGTGCCCCGGGACTAGCGGGGTCCAGTGAGCAGTTCTTC.

This chain joins TRBV28 and TRBJ1-6; D is perhaps TRBD1 (5 bases). The CDR3 is made up of 16 amino acids. Germline loops: CDR1 MDHEN, CDR2 SYDVKM. Trimming stripped 6 bases from V and 0 bases from J, with 12 bases between. CDR3: CASREAGNSYNSPLHF. DNA of the CDR3: TGTGCCAGCAGAGAAGCAGGGAACTCCTATAATTCACCCCTCCACTTT.

This chain uses TRBV30 with TRBJ2-1, with TRBD2 matching 13 bases. Germline V gene lookup returns CDR1 GTSNPN and CDR2 SVGIG (reference sequence). The CDR3 spans 17 residues. V was clipped by 3 bases and J by 0 bases; unmatched bases: 5. CDR3 nucleotides: TGTGCCTGGAGGGGACTAGCGGGACCCTCCTCCTACAATGAGCAGTTCTTC. Protein: CAWRGLAGPSSYNEQFF.

This chain links TRBV2 with TRBJ2-2; 9 bases are a match to TRBD2. The CDR3 is made up of 17 amino acids. Germline lookup yields CDR1 SNHLY and CDR2 FYNNEI. V was clipped by 7 bases and J by 0 bases; unmatched bases: 9. The CDR3 spells CASILAGSASNTGELFF. In nucleotides, the CDR3 is TGTGCCAGCATTCTAGCGGGGTCCGCATCGAACACCGGGGAGCTGTTTTTT.

V and J are TRBV7-6 and TRBJ2-3; the match to TRBD2 covers 8 bases. This CDR3 contains 16 residues. J lost 3 bases, V lost 1 base, and 6 bases had no gene match. The germline CDR1 and CDR2 sequences are SGHVS and FNYEAQ. The CDR3 is CASSLEPAGVTDTQYF. CDR3 nucleotides: TGTGCCAGCAGCTTAGAGCCAGCGGGAGTGACAGATACGCAGTATTTT.

The V gene is TRBV28, the J gene TRBJ2-1, with D possibly TRBD2 on 6 matching bases. The CDR3 runs to 14 residues. The germline V gene encodes CDR1 MDHEN and CDR2 SYDVKM. Trimming pared 1 base from V and 10 bases from J, leaving 14 bases between. The CDR3 DNA sequence: TGTGCCAGCAGTTTATACTCCGGGAGAACAGAGCAGTTCTTC. Protein sequence: CASSLYSGRTEQFF.

This clone was seen only a few times. Germline and junction disagree at one end, which may indicate a read error. The chain has TRBV7-9 and TRBJ2-3, with TRBD2 matching over 9 bases. Germline V gene sequence: CDR1 SEHNR, CDR2 FQNEAQ (reference sequence). The CDR3 has 13 residues. The chain's CDR3 is CGGGRAGTDTQYF. CDR3 DNA sequence: TGCGGGGGCGGGAGGGCCGGCACAGATACGCAGTATTTT.

The chain employs TRBV28 and TRBJ1-2; tentative D call: TRBD1 (5 bases). Germline CDR1 reads MDHEN; CDR2 reads SYDVKM. This CDR3 is 14 amino acids long. V dropped 1 base and J dropped 4 bases, with 10 bases sitting between them. CDR3 in DNA: TGTGCCAGCAGTTTATTTCGGGGGATCTATGGCTACACCTTC. Translation: CASSLFRGIYGYTF.

This clone was found once. V gene TRBV2 combines with J gene TRBJ2-5; 7 bases are shared with TRBD2. V shed 5 bases, J shed 5 bases, and the junction held 11 bases outside the gene matches. The germline gives CDR1 SNHLY, CDR2 FYNNEI. The CDR3 extends over 15 amino acids. In DNA form, the CDR3 reads TGTGCCAGCAGTATGAGTCAGGGAGGGTGGGAGACCCAGTACTTC. Translation gives CASSMSQGGWETQYF. Looking up the rest from reference TRBV2 and TRBJ2-5 gives the full variable domain: EPEVTQTPSHQVTQMGQEVILRCVPISNHLYFYWYRQILGQKVEFLVSFYNNEISEKSEIFDDQFSVERPDGSNFTLKIRSTKLEDSAMYFCASSMSQGGWETQYFGPGTRLLVL.

The chain joins TRBV5-1 to TRBJ2-1, with a weak D call TRBD1 (6 bases). The V gene's germline CDR1 is SGHRS and CDR2 YFSETQ. The CDR3 consists of 14 residues. V lost 2 bases to trimming and J lost 5 bases, with 11 bases between them. The CDR3: CASSLGGADNEQFF. In nucleotides, the CDR3 is TGCGCCAGCAGCTTAGGGGGAGCAGACAATGAGCAGTTCTTC.

V usage is TRBV5-1 and J usage is TRBJ1-1; 8 nucleotides line up with TRBD1. Germline V gene data show CDR1 as SGHRS and CDR2 as YFSETQ. The V and J ends lost 5 bases and 3 bases, in that order; junction bases with no gene match: 6. The CDR3 extends over 14 amino acids. The CDR3 here is CASSWTGTYTEAFF. CDR3 bases: TGCGCCAGCAGTTGGACAGGGACCTACACTGAAGCTTTCTTT.

The chain employs TRBV7-2 and TRBJ2-7; maybe TRBD2 (5 bases). The V and J ends lost 1 base and 7 bases respectively, with 20 bases between them. The CDR3 totals 16 residues. Germline CDR1 reads SGHTA; CDR2 reads FQGNSA. The CDR3 bases are TGTGCCAGCAGCTTAGTCGGCGGGCGCAGGCCGGGGGAGCAGTACTTC. It codes for CASSLVGGRRPGEQYF.

The J gene is TRBJ2-2, the V gene TRBV5-1; D is unresolved. This CDR3 has 13 amino acids. Germline lookup yields CDR1 SGHRS and CDR2 YFSETQ. Trimming took 4 bases from V and 4 from J, leaving 8 bases between them. CDR3 residues: CASSVTVTGELFF. As DNA, the CDR3 is TGCGCCAGCAGCGTTACAGTCACCGGGGAGCTGTTTTTT.